Below, 8 T cell receptor beta chains from the same sample are listed, as sequenced in a study of Ad26.COV2.S vaccination and SARS-CoV-2 variants. Sequenced by immunoSEQ multiplex PCR; TCRdb stores in-frame clones only, minus some. The table includes around 250,000 clones, approximately 90% detected once. Described treatment: roughly 19 received Ad26.COV2.S at low or high dose, single or two shots; 5 received placebo; per-sample allocation not given. Each sample was drawn 63 days after the first injection (of vaccine or placebo). This specimen was peripheral blood, taken in a trial of Ad26.COV2.S vaccine versus placebo. These receptors all stem from a person aged 18-60 years who received the Ad26.COV2.S COVID-19 vaccine or a placebo.

The V gene is TRBV4-2, the J gene TRBJ1-1; a weak D match, TRBD1 (5 bases). Looked up from germline, CDR1 is LGHNA and CDR2 is YNFKEQ. This CDR3 spans 13 amino acids. Trimming left V 4 bases short and J 1 base short, with 7 bases between. Here the CDR3 reads CASSPDKNTEAFF. DNA for the CDR3: TGTGCCAGCAGCCCGGACAAGAACACTGAAGCTTTCTTT.

The gene calls are TRBV24-1 and TRBJ1-5, with a weak D call TRBD1 (5 bases). Trimming removed 6 bases from V and 7 bases from J, with 12 bases in between. The CDR3 loop spans 13 amino acids. The germline CDR1 and CDR2 sequences are KGHDR and SFDVKD. The DNA of the CDR3 is TGTGCCACCAGTCGGCAGGGAGGGCAGCCCCAGCATTTT. Protein product: CATSRQGGQPQHF.

CDR3 DNA sequence: TGTGCCAGCAGTGTCGAGTACGCTGAAGCTTTCTTT. Encoded protein: CASSVEYAEAFF. This chain uses TRBV2 with TRBJ1-1; D not certain. Germline CDR1 and CDR2: SNHLY and FYNNEI. V lost 4 bases and J lost 6, with 9 bases in between. CDR3 size: 12 residues.

The chain uses TRBV7-2 and TRBJ2-2; D ambiguous. The CDR3 has 16 amino acids. V dropped 1 base and J dropped 4 bases, with 13 bases sitting between them. Germline CDR1 is SGHTA and CDR2 is FQGNSA. CDR3 region: CASSLVAQPPTGELFF. The CDR3 region has the DNA TGTGCCAGCAGCTTAGTAGCCCAGCCCCCCACCGGGGAGCTGTTTTTT.

On this clone: Other nucleotide sequences in the sample specify the same CDR3. V gene TRBV9 combines with J gene TRBJ2-5; no reliable D call. With 0 bases removed from V and 4 bases from J, the gap between germline ends came to 1 base. The CDR3 runs to 11 residues. Germline CDR1 reads SGDLS; CDR2 reads YYNGEE. The CDR3: CASSVAETQYF. CDR3 bases: TGTGCCAGCAGCGTAGCAGAGACCCAGTACTTC.

The V gene is TRBV27, the J gene TRBJ2-5; the match to TRBD2 covers 13 bases. This CDR3 has 17 residues. The junction had 10 bases not matched to a gene; V was cut back by 5 bases and J by 4 bases. Per the germline V gene, CDR1 is MNHEY and CDR2 is SMNVEV (reference sequence). This chain's CDR3 is CASSPRLAGGPGETQYF. The CDR3 DNA is TGTGCCAGCAGTCCACGACTAGCGGGGGGACCGGGAGAGACCCAGTACTTC.

The chain combines TRBV9 with TRBJ2-5; D tentatively fits TRBD1 or TRBD2 (5 bases each). The germline CDR1 and CDR2 sequences are SGDLS and YYNGEE. This CDR3 contains 14 residues. V was pared by 0 bases and J by 5 bases, with 11 bases between. The CDR3 sequence: CASSVGRGAETQYF. In DNA form, the CDR3 reads TGTGCCAGCAGCGTAGGAAGGGGAGCGGAGACCCAGTACTTC. Drawing the rest from reference TRBV9 and TRBJ2-5, the complete variable domain is DSGVTQTPKHLITATGQRVTLRCSPRSGDLSVYWYQQSLDQGLQFLIQYYNGEERAKGNILERFSAQQFPDLHSELNLSSLELGDSALYFCASSVGRGAETQYFGPGTRLLVL.

This clone was observed once. The chain recombines TRBV7-9 with TRBJ2-1; D could derive from TRBD1 or TRBD2 (7 bases each). The V end lost 5 bases, the J end lost 6 bases, and 23 bases lay between the germline ends. The CDR3 sequence is 17 residues long. Germline CDR1 is SEHNR and CDR2 is FQNEAQ (reference sequence). This CDR3 is CASSLQGGSQIVNEQFF. DNA of the CDR3: TGTGCCAGCAGCCTCCAGGGGGGGTCTCAAATAGTCAATGAGCAGTTCTTC.